The present T cell receptor beta chain was sequenced within a study of blood T cell repertoires in COVID-19. In the study overall: Sites in the United States, Italy and Spain provided acute and convalescent COVID-19 samples.

Some clones are missing from TCRdb's copy, which holds only in-frame ones; the method was immunoSEQ multiplex PCR. The data hold 200,000 to 250,000 clones, with roughly 86% observed a single time. This CDR3 is built from 17 residues. Cohorts were determined from participant-reported clinical history. Among Cohort 3 donors, those recovered had two negative PCRs, clearance, or symptom resolution. This chain joins TRBV21-1 and TRBJ2-2; the table's TRBD2 call for D was not verified on the DNA. TRBV21-1 is a pseudogene. The sequence came from a woman in her 50s who had recovered from COVID-19. The sequenced sample consisted of PBMCs or T cells enriched from blood (not recorded which). CDR3 region: CASSQGRLAENTGELFF. The CDR3 nucleotides are TGTGCCAGCAGTCAAGGGCGACTAGCGGAGAACACCGGGGAGCTGTTTTTT.